The 9 T cell receptor beta chains given below trace back to one sample, sequenced in a study of vaccination effects on CD4 cells after COVID-19. Antigens for these TCRs are unknown. TCRdb keeps only in-frame clones here, not all; method: immunoSEQ multiplex PCR. The table has tens of thousands of clones, 65% to 80% seen once. Following 10 days of culture, CD4+ T cells were isolated. Sometime from March through December 2020, the person acquired a SARS-CoV-2 infection that PCR confirmed. Vaccine administered to participants consisted of two doses of either BNT162b2 or mRNA-1273. The source material was CD4+ T cells from PBMCs cultured without peptide, sampled after COVID-19 vaccination. The receptors originated from a human donor who had a prior SARS-CoV-2 infection.

The chain recombines TRBV20-1 with TRBJ1-1; no reliable D call. Trimming shortened V by 6 bases and J by 5 bases, and 7 bases separated the two germline ends. The CDR3 length is 10 residues. CDR1 and CDR2 from the germline V gene are DFQATT and SNEGSKA (reference sequence). The CDR3 sequence is CSAGVTEAFF. The DNA for the CDR3 is TGCAGTGCCGGAGTAACTGAAGCTTTCTTT.

The J gene is TRBJ2-5, the V gene TRBV7-2, with D uncertain. Germline V CDR1 and CDR2: SGHTA, FQGNSA. V gave up 1 base and J gave up 3 bases, with 9 bases separating them. CDR3 size: 14 residues. The CDR3 reads CASSLVAAEETQYF. The DNA for the CDR3 is TGTGCCAGCAGCTTAGTGGCCGCTGAAGAGACCCAGTACTTC.

The sample holds a few counts of this clone. The gene calls are TRBV19 and TRBJ2-7; D may correspond to TRBD1 or TRBD2 (6 bases each). The CDR3 covers 16 residues. CDR1 and CDR2 (germline): LNHDA, SQIVND (reference sequence). CDR3 sequence: CPRGWGLALSSYEQYF. CDR3 sequence (DNA): TGTCCAAGAGGCTGGGGGCTAGCGTTGTCGTCCTACGAGCAGTACTTC.

This clone was seen only once. This CDR3 reads CASSSPTSTDTQYF. CDR3 nucleotide sequence: TGTGCCAGCAGCTCTCCGACTAGCACAGATACGCAGTATTTT. The chain is built from TRBV5-4 and TRBJ2-3; unclear D gene. Germline V CDR1 and CDR2: SGHNT, YYREEE (reference sequence). This CDR3 region has 14 residues. V lost 3 bases to trimming and J lost 0 bases, with 8 bases between them.

The chain has TRBV7-2 and TRBJ1-3; maybe TRBD1 (5 bases). CDR1 and CDR2 (germline): SGHTA, FQGNSA. The CDR3 is made up of 16 amino acids. V dropped 5 bases and J dropped 0 bases, with 14 bases sitting between them. CDR3 nucleotide sequence: TGTGCCAGCAGCCCGGGGGGGGATTTCTCTGGAAACACCATATATTTT. Its translation is CASSPGGDFSGNTIYF.

By share of the sample, this clone is medium-sized (0.01 to 0.1%). V is TRBV12-5 and J is TRBJ2-7; 9 nucleotides match TRBD1. The CDR3 runs to 14 residues. CDR1 and CDR2 (germline): LGHNT, FRNRAP. V gave up 5 bases and J gave up 5 bases; unmatched junction bases: 7. DNA for the CDR3: TGTGCTAGTGGTGCTGGGGACAGGGACCACGAGCAGTACTTC. This sequence encodes CASGAGDRDHEQYF.

The rearrangement uses TRBV18 and TRBJ2-5; TRBD1 matches at 8 bases. The V segment lost 4 bases and the J segment 5 bases; nucleotides outside the gene matches: 9. The CDR3 sequence is 15 residues long. The germline CDR1 and CDR2 sequences are KGHSH and LQKENI. DNA of the CDR3: TGTGCCAGCTCACGGGACAGGCCACAGGGGGAGACCCAGTACTTC. It translates to CASSRDRPQGETQYF.

The chain uses TRBV2 and TRBJ2-3; D is ambiguous. The length of the CDR3 is 14 residues. CDR1 and CDR2 (germline): SNHLY, FYNNEI. The V end lost 5 bases, the J end lost 4 bases, and 13 bases lay between the germline ends. CDR3 coding DNA: TGTGCCAGCAGTTGGACCTTGGGCGCAGATACGCAGTATTTT. Translated: CASSWTLGADTQYF.

The chain links TRBV4-3 to TRBJ2-2; no clear D gene. Germline CDR1 is LGHNA and CDR2 is YSLEER. CDR3 length: 14 amino acids. V lost 1 base and J lost 5, with 8 bases in between. The CDR3, as DNA: TGCGCCAGCAGCCAAGTTGCTGGAACCGGGGAGCTGTTTTTT. It translates to CASSQVAGTGELFF.